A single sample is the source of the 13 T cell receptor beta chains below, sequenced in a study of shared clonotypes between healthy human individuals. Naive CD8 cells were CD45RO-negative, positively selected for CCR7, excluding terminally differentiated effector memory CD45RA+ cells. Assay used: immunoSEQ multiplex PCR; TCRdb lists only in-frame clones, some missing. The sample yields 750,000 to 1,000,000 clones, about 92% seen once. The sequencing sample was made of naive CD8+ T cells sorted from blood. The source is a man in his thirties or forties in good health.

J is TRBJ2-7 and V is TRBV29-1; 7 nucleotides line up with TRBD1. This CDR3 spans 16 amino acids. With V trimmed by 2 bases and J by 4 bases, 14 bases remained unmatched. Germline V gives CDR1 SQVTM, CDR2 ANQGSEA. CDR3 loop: CSVEPITTGRSYEQYF. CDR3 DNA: TGCAGCGTTGAACCTATTACGACAGGGCGTTCGTACGAGCAGTACTTC.

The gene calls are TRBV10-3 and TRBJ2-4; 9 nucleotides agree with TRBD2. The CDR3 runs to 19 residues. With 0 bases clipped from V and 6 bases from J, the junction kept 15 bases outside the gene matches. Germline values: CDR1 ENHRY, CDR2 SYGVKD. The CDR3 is CAISESNVSREGQVNIQYF. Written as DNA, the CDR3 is TGTGCCATCAGTGAGTCAAACGTGTCGCGGGAGGGCCAAGTAAACATTCAGTACTTC.

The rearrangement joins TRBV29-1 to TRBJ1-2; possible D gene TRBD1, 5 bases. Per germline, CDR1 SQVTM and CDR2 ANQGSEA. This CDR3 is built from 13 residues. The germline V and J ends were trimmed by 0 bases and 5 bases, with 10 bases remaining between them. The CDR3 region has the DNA TGCAGCGTTGAAGATCCACAGGCATATGGCTACACCTTC. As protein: CSVEDPQAYGYTF. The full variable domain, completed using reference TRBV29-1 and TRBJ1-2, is SAVISQKPSRDICQRGTSLTIQCQVDSQVTMMFWYRQQPGQSLTLIATANQGSEATYESGFVIDKFPISRPNLTFSTLTVSNMSPEDSSIYLCSVEDPQAYGYTFGSGTRLTVV.

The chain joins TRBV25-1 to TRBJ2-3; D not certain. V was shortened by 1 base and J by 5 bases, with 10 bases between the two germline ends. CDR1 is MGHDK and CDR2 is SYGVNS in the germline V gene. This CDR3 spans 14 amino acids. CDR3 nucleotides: TGTGCCAGCAGTGAATCACAGATTAAAGATACGCAGTATTTT. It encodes CASSESQIKDTQYF.

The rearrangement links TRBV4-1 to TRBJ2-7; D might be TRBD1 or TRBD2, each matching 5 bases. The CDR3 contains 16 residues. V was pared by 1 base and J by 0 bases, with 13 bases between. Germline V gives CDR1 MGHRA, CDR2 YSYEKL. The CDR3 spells CASSQGWDRSSYEQYF. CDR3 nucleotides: TGCGCCAGCAGCCAAGGGTGGGACCGGAGCTCCTACGAGCAGTACTTC.

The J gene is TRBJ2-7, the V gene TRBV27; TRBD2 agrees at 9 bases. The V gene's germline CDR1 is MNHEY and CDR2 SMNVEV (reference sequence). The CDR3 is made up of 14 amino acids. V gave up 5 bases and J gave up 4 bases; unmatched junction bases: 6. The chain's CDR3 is CASSPGGGVYEQYF. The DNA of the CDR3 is TGTGCCAGCAGTCCCGGCGGGGGGGTATACGAGCAGTACTTC.

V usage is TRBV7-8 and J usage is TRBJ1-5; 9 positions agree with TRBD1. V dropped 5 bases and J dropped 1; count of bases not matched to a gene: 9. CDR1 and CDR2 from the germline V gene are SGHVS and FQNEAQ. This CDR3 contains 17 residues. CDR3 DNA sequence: TGTGCCAGCAGCGACGGGACAGGGCTGGGGAGCAATCAGCCCCAGCATTTT. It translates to CASSDGTGLGSNQPQHF.

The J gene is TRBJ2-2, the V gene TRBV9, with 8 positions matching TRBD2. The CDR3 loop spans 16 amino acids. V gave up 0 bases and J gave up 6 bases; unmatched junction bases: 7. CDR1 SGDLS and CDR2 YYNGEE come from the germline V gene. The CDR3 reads CASSVDGAGGSGELFF. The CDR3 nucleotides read TGTGCCAGCAGCGTAGATGGGGCGGGAGGTTCCGGGGAGCTGTTTTTT.

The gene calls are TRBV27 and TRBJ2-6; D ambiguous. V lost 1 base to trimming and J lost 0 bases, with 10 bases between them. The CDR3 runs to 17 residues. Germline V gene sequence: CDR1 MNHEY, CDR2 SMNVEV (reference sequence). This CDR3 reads CASSLLFFSSGANVLTF. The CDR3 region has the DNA TGTGCCAGCAGTTTATTGTTTTTCAGCTCTGGGGCCAACGTCCTGACTTTC.

Here the CDR3 reads CASSVWGGEGNEQFF. Written as DNA, the CDR3 is TGTGCCAGCAGCGTGTGGGGCGGGGAGGGAAATGAGCAGTTCTTC. The rearrangement joins TRBV9 to TRBJ2-1; 7 bases agree with TRBD2. This CDR3 spans 15 amino acids. V lost 2 bases and J lost 7; bases outside the gene matches: 9. Looked up from germline, CDR1 is SGDLS and CDR2 is YYNGEE.

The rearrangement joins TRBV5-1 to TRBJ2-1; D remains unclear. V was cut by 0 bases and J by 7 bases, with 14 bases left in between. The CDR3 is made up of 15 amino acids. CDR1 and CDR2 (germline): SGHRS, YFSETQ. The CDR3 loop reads CASSLAKGIGNEQFF. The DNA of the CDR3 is TGCGCCAGCAGCTTGGCCAAAGGGATTGGGAATGAGCAGTTCTTC.

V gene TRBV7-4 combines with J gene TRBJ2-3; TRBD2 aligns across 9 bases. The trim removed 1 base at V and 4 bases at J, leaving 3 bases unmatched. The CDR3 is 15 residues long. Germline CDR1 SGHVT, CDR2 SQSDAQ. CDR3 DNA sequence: TGTGCCAGCAGCTTAGGGACTAGCGAGGCAGATACGCAGTATTTT. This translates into CASSLGTSEADTQYF.

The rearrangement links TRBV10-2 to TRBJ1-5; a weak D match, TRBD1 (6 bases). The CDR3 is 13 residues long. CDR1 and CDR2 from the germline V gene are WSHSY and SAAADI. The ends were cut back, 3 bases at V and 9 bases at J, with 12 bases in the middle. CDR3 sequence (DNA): TGCGCCAGCAGTGATTTGGGGGGCTCGCCCCAGCATTTT. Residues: CASSDLGGSPQHF.